These 20 T cell receptor beta chains were all obtained from the same sample, sequenced in a study of beta chain features in type 1 diabetes. General study results and limits: TCRB CDR3s from Type 1 diabetes patients were moderately but significantly shorter in all four CD4+ subsets.

Expressed TCRB transcripts were sequenced, since all the RNA that had been isolated was reverse transcribed. Profiling relied on immunoSEQ multiplex PCR, and the TCRdb table lists in-frame clones only, not all of them. The sample has hundreds of thousands of clones, roughly a tenth seen once; the top ten hold roughly 0.017%. Antigen specificity for these receptors is unknown. The sample comprised naive CD4+ T cells from blood. These receptors were taken from a young man with type 1 diabetes.

The genes are TRBV23-1 and TRBJ2-7; 8 bases agree with TRBD1. TRBV23-1 qualifies as an ORF whose function is uncertain. The V and J ends lost 3 bases and 5 bases, in that order; junction bases with no gene match: 6. The CDR3 is 14 residues long. Written as DNA, the CDR3 is TGCGCCAGCAGTCACCTCCAGGGGGCAAACGAGCAGTACTTC. Its protein product is CASSHLQGANEQYF.

The V call is TRBV7-9, the J call TRBJ2-1, with a possible D match to TRBD2 (5 bases). V lost 1 base, J lost 6 bases, and 13 bases lay in between. Per germline, CDR1 SEHNR and CDR2 FQNEAQ (reference sequence). The CDR3 runs to 15 residues. This chain's CDR3 is CASSLGGSEFNEQFF. The CDR3 DNA reads as TGTGCCAGCAGCTTAGGAGGGTCGGAATTCAATGAGCAGTTCTTC.

V usage is TRBV28 and J usage is TRBJ2-3, with TRBD2 matching over 11 bases. V was pared by 1 base and J by 5 bases, with 8 bases of the junction left unmatched. Germline values: CDR1 MDHEN, CDR2 SYDVKM. The CDR3 totals 17 residues. CDR3 in amino acids: CASSLFPSGGIGDTQYF. The CDR3 DNA sequence: TGTGCCAGCAGTTTATTCCCTAGCGGGGGGATCGGAGATACGCAGTATTTT.

The sample holds a few counts of this clone. This chain joins TRBV5-4 and TRBJ2-3, with 9 bases identical to TRBD1. The CDR3 consists of 14 residues. Germline V CDR1 and CDR2: SGHNT, YYREEE (reference sequence). Trimming at V came to 4 bases and at J to 3 bases, leaving 3 bases not matched to a gene. This CDR3 reads CASSADRGTDTQYF. CDR3 nucleotides: TGTGCCAGCAGCGCGGACAGGGGAACAGATACGCAGTATTTT.

This clone has only a few counts. The genes are TRBV5-1 and TRBJ2-1; D might be TRBD1 (6 bases). Germline V CDR1 and CDR2: SGHRS, YFSETQ. The germline V and J ends were trimmed by 1 base and 9 bases, with 11 bases remaining between them. This CDR3 spans 13 amino acids. The CDR3 here is CASSLPGAGEQFF. The DNA of the CDR3 is TGCGCCAGCAGCTTGCCAGGGGCAGGTGAGCAGTTCTTC.

This clone was observed a handful of times. The CDR3 DNA follows: TGTGCCAGCAGCGTACGAGACTATCCCTACAATGAGCAGTTCTTC. Translating gives CASSVRDYPYNEQFF. This chain joins TRBV9 and TRBJ2-1, with D maybe TRBD2 (5 bases). Per the germline V gene, CDR1 is SGDLS and CDR2 is YYNGEE. The CDR3 contains 15 residues. The V gene lost 1 base and the J gene lost 2 bases, with 10 bases spanning the gap. The whole variable domain, remainder taken from reference TRBV9 and TRBJ2-1, is DSGVTQTPKHLITATGQRVTLRCSPRSGDLSVYWYQQSLDQGLQFLIQYYNGEERAKGNILERFSAQQFPDLHSELNLSSLELGDSALYFCASSVRDYPYNEQFFGPGTRLTVL.

In its sample, this clone was seen a few times. The chain is built from TRBV19 and TRBJ2-1; possible D gene TRBD1, 6 bases. This CDR3 region has 15 residues. The ends were cut back, 2 bases at V and 8 bases at J, with 16 bases in the middle. The germline V gene has CDR1 LNHDA and CDR2 SQIVND (reference sequence). The CDR3 protein is CASSIFGRGMYEQFF. The CDR3 region has the DNA TGTGCCAGTAGTATATTCGGCAGGGGAATGTATGAGCAGTTCTTC.

The table lists this clone with a few counts. V and J are TRBV28 and TRBJ2-5; 11 bases are a match to TRBD2. With V trimmed by 5 bases and J by 5 bases, 7 bases remained unmatched. Germline CDR1 reads MDHEN; CDR2 reads SYDVKM. This CDR3 region has 15 residues. The CDR3 region is CASSPGVAGGETQYF. In nucleotides, the CDR3 is TGTGCCAGCAGTCCTGGGGTAGCGGGGGGGGAGACCCAGTACTTC. The full variable domain, its missing parts supplied by reference TRBV28 and TRBJ2-5, is DVKVTQSSRYLVKRTGEKVFLECVQDMDHENMFWYRQDPGLGLRLIYFSYDVKMKEKGDIPEGYSVSREKKERFSLILESASTNQTSMYLCASSPGVAGGETQYFGPGTRLLVL.

This clone was counted between two and nine times. This CDR3 reads CSVGATANTGELFF. DNA for the CDR3: TGCAGCGTTGGGGCGACAGCTAACACCGGGGAGCTGTTTTTT. This chain uses TRBV29-1 with TRBJ2-2; tentatively, D is TRBD1 (5 bases). CDR3 size: 14 residues. V was shortened by 4 bases and J by 2 bases, with 11 bases between the two germline ends. Germline assignment: CDR1 SQVTM and CDR2 ANQGSEA.

Of note for this clone: Other DNA sequences from this sample encode an identical CDR3 as well. This chain links TRBV6-5 with TRBJ1-1; D ambiguous. The germline V gene has CDR1 MNHEY and CDR2 SVGAGI. V lost 3 bases to trimming and J lost 3 bases, with 11 bases between them. The CDR3 covers 14 residues. CDR3 protein: CASSYSYRDTEAFF. DNA for the CDR3: TGTGCCAGCAGTTATTCTTATCGCGACACTGAAGCTTTCTTT.

The V gene is TRBV27, the J gene TRBJ1-5; no reliable D call. CDR1 is MNHEY and CDR2 is SMNVEV in the germline V gene (reference sequence). Trimming cost V 5 bases and J 4 bases, with 9 bases left between them. This CDR3 is 13 amino acids long. The CDR3 region has the DNA TGTGCCAGCAGTCCCAAGGAGAATCAGCCCCAGCATTTT. This encodes CASSPKENQPQHF.

V usage is TRBV18 and J usage is TRBJ1-4, with TRBD1 as a possible D gene (5 bases). The germline V gene has CDR1 KGHSH and CDR2 LQKENI. CDR3 length: 15 amino acids. Trimming cost V 2 bases and J 7 bases, with 14 bases left between them. CDR3 residues: CASSPIVRATEKLFF. The CDR3 DNA follows: TGTGCCAGCTCACCAATAGTCAGGGCGACTGAAAAACTGTTTTTT.

V and J are TRBV6-1 and TRBJ2-7; D is possibly TRBD2 (5 bases). V was trimmed by 2 bases and J by 8 bases, leaving 16 bases between them. Germline CDR1 and CDR2: MNHNS and SASEGT. The CDR3 loop spans 14 amino acids. The CDR3 coding sequence is TGTGCCAGCAGTGAATCAGGCGGGCAGACCAAGCAGTACTTC. Translated, it gives CASSESGGQTKQYF.

This clone was observed a handful of times. The rearrangement links TRBV18 to TRBJ2-7; 8 positions agree with TRBD1. Per the germline V gene, CDR1 is KGHSH and CDR2 is LQKENI. The CDR3 is 12 amino acids. Unmatched junction bases numbered 3, after V lost 5 bases and J lost 6 bases. CDR3 sequence reads: CASSDRGGEQYF. The CDR3 DNA sequence: TGTGCCAGCTCAGACAGGGGCGGCGAGCAGTACTTC.

This clone was seen only a few times. This chain uses TRBV25-1 with TRBJ2-3; 11 bases align to TRBD2. The CDR3 loop spans 17 amino acids. CDR1 is MGHDK, CDR2 SYGVNS, per germline. Germline trimming cut 1 base from V and 5 bases from J; bases unmatched to any gene: 8. The chain's CDR3 is CASSESGLAGGRDTQYF. The CDR3 bases are TGTGCCAGCAGTGAATCTGGGCTAGCGGGGGGTCGAGATACGCAGTATTTT.

The CDR3 bases are TGTGCCAGCAGTGGGGCGGGACAGGCGCTATACAATGAGCAGTTCTTC. It codes for CASSGAGQALYNEQFF. This rearrangement joins TRBV2 to TRBJ2-1; 8 bases match TRBD1. The CDR3 is 16 residues long. The V and J ends lost 4 bases and 4 bases, in that order; junction bases with no gene match: 9. CDR1 is SNHLY, CDR2 FYNNEI, per germline.

This clone was counted between two and nine times. The chain uses TRBV7-9 and TRBJ2-5, with no clear D. Germline loops: CDR1 SEHNR, CDR2 FQNEAQ (reference sequence). This CDR3 spans 16 amino acids. Trimming removed 6 bases at V and 4 bases at J, with 21 bases between. CDR3 coding DNA: TGTGCCAGCAGTAACATGGCCGGGTCTCGTCGAGAGACCCAGTACTTC. It encodes CASSNMAGSRRETQYF.

This clone was counted only a few times. The chain links TRBV6-5 to TRBJ1-6; no definite D call. CDR1 is MNHEY, CDR2 SVGAGI, per germline. The CDR3 contains 14 residues. Deletions cut 9 bases from V and 0 bases from J, with 9 bases between. The CDR3 sequence is CASTRSSYNSPLHF. The DNA for the CDR3 is TGTGCCAGTACCCGTAGCTCCTATAATTCACCCCTCCACTTT.

In its sample, this clone was seen a few times. This chain uses TRBV15 with TRBJ1-2; TRBD1 matches at 11 bases. This CDR3 has 13 amino acids. CDR1 is LNHNV, CDR2 YYDKDF, per germline (reference sequence). The J segment lost 11 bases and the V segment lost 1 base, leaving 3 bases of the junction unmatched. This CDR3 reads CATSRGDRGKYTF. CDR3 DNA sequence: TGTGCCACCAGCAGAGGGGACAGGGGGAAATACACCTTC.

This clone has only a few counts. V usage is TRBV7-3 and J usage is TRBJ2-3, with 9 bases matching TRBD1. Germline-derived CDR1 and CDR2 are SGHTA and FQGTGA. J was trimmed by 4 bases and V by 5 bases; bases with no gene match: 4. The CDR3 spans 14 residues. CDR3 DNA: TGTGCCAGCAGCCTACAGGGGGCATCAGATACGCAGTATTTT. Residues: CASSLQGASDTQYF.